What follows describes a single TCR beta chain. With V trimmed by 3 bases and J by 4 bases, 13 bases remained unmatched. CDR1 and CDR2 from the germline V gene are SNHLY and FYNNEI. This CDR3 spans 17 amino acids. The data belong to a study of radiation and T cells in renal cell carcinoma. Study details: Nephrectomy followed 15 Gy stereotactic body radiation by 4 weeks.

Time point denoted: baseline pretreatment blood. As for treatment: 15 Gy SBRT to primary tumor, nephrectomy 4 weeks later. Serial blood draws occurred at baseline and 2 and 4 weeks post-SBRT. This renal cell carcinoma was of the clear cell type. Measured with immunoSEQ multiplex PCR; TCRdb has only the in-frame clones, and not every one. The sample shows 130,000 or so clones, around four fifths of them seen only once. The chain recombines TRBV2 with TRBJ2-5; 8 bases align to TRBD2. This TCR came from a woman in her forties or fifties with renal cell carcinoma. The specimen comprised blood, sampled from a patient whose treatment included radiotherapy and nephrectomy. CDR3: CASSDATLASGPETQYF. In DNA form, the CDR3 reads TGTGCCAGCAGTGACGCGACACTAGCTAGCGGGCCAGAGACCCAGTACTTC.